The 2 T cell receptor beta chains presented below share a single source sample, sequenced in a study of Graves' ophthalmopathy and Graves' hyperthyroidism. Using RNA transcripts, the TCR beta CDR3 regions were amplified. RT-PCR with HTBI primers came first, then second-round multiplex PCR. TCRdb independently ran MiXCR on the multiplex PCR reads; one entry per CDR3 protein. The data contain about 550,000 distinct CDR3 sequences, roughly 39% of them seen just once; the ten biggest clones take up around 4%. The sequencing sample was made of peripheral blood or thyroid tissue (not recorded which). These receptors all stem from an adult man with Graves' hyperthyroidism.

The chain uses TRBV12-3 or TRBV12-4 and TRBJ2-7; 16 nucleotides agree with TRBD2. Germline trimming cut 7 bases from V and 7 bases from J; bases unmatched to any gene: 10. This CDR3 is 16 amino acids long. This CDR3 reads CASTIGTSGGAREQYF. The CDR3 nucleotides read TGTGCCAGCACCATCGGGACTAGCGGGGGGGCCCGGGAGCAGTACTTC.

The rearrangement joins TRBV5-1 to TRBJ1-4; 7 bases fit TRBD1. J lost 0 bases, V lost 4 bases, and 6 bases had no gene match. Germline CDR1 reads SGHRS; CDR2 reads YFSETQ. The CDR3 consists of 16 residues. The CDR3 loop is CASSGPGTATNEKLFF. In DNA, the CDR3 is TGCGCCAGCAGCGGGCCCGGGACAGCAACTAATGAAAAACTGTTTTTT.